This T cell receptor beta chain is from a study of T-cell memory formation after mild COVID-19. TCRdb fed the 5' RACE reads into MiXCR, producing one record per CDR3 protein. Of about 190,000 distinct CDR3 sequences in the sample, around 20% were seen once. In germline, CDR1 is SNHLY, CDR2 FYNNEI. The CDR3 totals 15 residues. V lost 6 bases to trimming and J lost 4 bases; unmatched junction nucleotides: 9. The material sequenced was PBMCs or a T cell subset sorted from them (not recorded which). The receptor was derived from an adult woman who had mild COVID-19 (a few samples of this study predate the infection). Cell type and time point are not known. The gene calls are TRBV2 and TRBJ1-5, with 7 bases matching TRBD1. CDR3 protein: CASSWGQTMNQPQHF. CDR3 nucleotides: TGTGCCAGCAGCTGGGGACAGACTATGAATCAGCCCCAGCATTTT.